Presented here are 7 T cell receptor beta chains from one specimen sequenced in a study of vaccination and CD4 T cells after COVID-19. As for time point: late sampling 161 to 241 days after vaccination in three convalescent patients. Described treatment: approximately 11-day PBMC culture with coronavirus spike peptide pools or control peptides (ViraFEST assay). Cultured CD4+ T-cell DNA underwent Oncomine TCR Beta short-read sequencing. TCRdb reprocessed the PCR reads via MiXCR and lists one record per CDR3 protein. The sample records 20,000 to 25,000 distinct CDR3 sequences, 46% being singletons. No antigen has been identified for these receptors. This specimen consisted of CD4+ T cells from blood, cultured in vitro, obtained about 7 months after SARS-CoV-2 vaccination. These receptors were taken from a human donor who had recovered from COVID-19.

The table lists this clonotype with a count of one. The chain joins TRBV7-2 to TRBJ2-3; 12 bases map to TRBD2. CDR1 SGHTA and CDR2 FQGNSA come from the germline V gene. CDR3 length: 15 amino acids. Trimming took 5 bases from V and 2 from J; bases not matched to a gene: 2. CDR3 in amino acids: CASSRLAGATDTQYF. DNA for the CDR3: TGTGCCAGCAGCCGACTAGCGGGGGCCACAGATACGCAGTATTTT.

The V gene is TRBV12-3 or TRBV12-4, the J gene TRBJ1-2; the D gene is possibly TRBD1 (6 bases). Trimming removed 3 bases from V and 6 bases from J, with 17 bases in between. There are 15 residues in the CDR3. The CDR3 sequence: CASSFSWQGINGYTF. Written as DNA, the CDR3 is TGTGCCAGCAGTTTTAGTTGGCAGGGGATAAATGGCTACACCTTC.

This chain's CDR3 is CATREGQGGDTQYF. The CDR3 bases are TGTGCCACCAGGGAAGGACAGGGAGGAGATACGCAGTATTTT. V usage is TRBV15 and J usage is TRBJ2-3; 8 positions match TRBD1. Germline assignment: CDR1 LNHNV and CDR2 YYDKDF (reference sequence). V shed 6 bases and J 5 bases; nucleotides not matched to a gene: 7. The CDR3 is made up of 14 amino acids. Together with reference TRBV15 and TRBJ2-3, the CDR3 gives the full variable domain: DAMVIQNPRYQVTQFGKPVTLSCSQTLNHNVMYWYQQKSSQAPKLLFHYYDKDFNNEADTPDNFQSRRPNTSFCFLDIRSPGLGDTAMYLCATREGQGGDTQYFGPGTRLTVL.

This clonotype was recorded a few times. The CDR3 region has the DNA TGTGCCAGCAGCCCCCTACCTCTACCGCAAGAGACCCAGTACTTC. Protein product: CASSPLPLPQETQYF. The chain recombines TRBV5-4 with TRBJ2-5; D remains ambiguous. Germline V gene data show CDR1 as SGHNT and CDR2 as YYREEE (reference sequence). V was cut by 4 bases and J by 2 bases, with 15 bases left in between. The CDR3 spans 15 residues.

V gene TRBV7-9 combines with J gene TRBJ1-1, with D possibly matching TRBD1 (6 bases). With 5 bases removed from V and 1 base from J, the gap between germline ends came to 8 bases. Germline V gene data show CDR1 as SEHNR and CDR2 as FQNEAQ (reference sequence). CDR3 length: 13 residues. The CDR3 bases are TGTGCCAGCAGCACAGGGAGGAACACTGAAGCTTTCTTT. Its protein product is CASSTGRNTEAFF.

The chain combines TRBV24-1 with TRBJ2-7; 9 bases line up with TRBD1. Germline trimming cut 3 bases from V and 7 bases from J; bases unmatched to any gene: 12. From germline, CDR1 is KGHDR and CDR2 SFDVKD. The CDR3 contains 16 residues. CDR3 sequence reads: CATSDPGTGPLEEQYF. In DNA, the CDR3 is TGTGCCACCAGTGATCCCGGGACAGGGCCGCTTGAAGAGCAGTACTTC.

The table lists this clonotype with a few counts. The CDR3 region has the DNA TGTGCCAGCAGCCAGCGGAGTCGAAGCACAGATACGCAGTATTTT. Its translation is CASSQRSRSTDTQYF. This chain links TRBV7-2 with TRBJ2-3, with a weak D call TRBD2 (5 bases). With 5 bases removed from V and 0 bases from J, the gap between germline ends came to 12 bases. CDR1 is SGHTA, CDR2 FQGNSA, per germline. CDR3 length: 15 amino acids. The full variable domain, rest sourced from reference TRBV7-2 and TRBJ2-3, is GAGVSQSPSNKVTEKGKDVELRCDPISGHTALYWYRQSLGQGLEFLIYFQGNSAPDKSGLPSDRFSAERTGGSVSTLTIQRTQQEDSAVYLCASSQRSRSTDTQYFGPGTRLTVL.